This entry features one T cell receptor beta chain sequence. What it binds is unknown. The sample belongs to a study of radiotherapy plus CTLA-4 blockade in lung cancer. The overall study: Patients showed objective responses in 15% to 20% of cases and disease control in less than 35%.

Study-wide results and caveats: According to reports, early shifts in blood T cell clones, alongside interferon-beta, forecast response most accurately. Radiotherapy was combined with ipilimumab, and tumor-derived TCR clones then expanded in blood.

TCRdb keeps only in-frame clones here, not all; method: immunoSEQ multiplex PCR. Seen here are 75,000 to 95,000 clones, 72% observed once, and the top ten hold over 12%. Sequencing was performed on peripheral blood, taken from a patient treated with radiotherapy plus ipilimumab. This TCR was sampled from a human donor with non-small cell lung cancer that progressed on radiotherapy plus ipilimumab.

The CDR3: CASSDDLTEAFF. Written as DNA, the CDR3 is TGCGCCAGCAGTGACGACTTAACTGAAGCTTTCTTT. The chain carries TRBV10-2 and TRBJ1-1, with D uncertain. This CDR3 is built from 12 residues. Trimming removed 3 bases from V and 5 bases from J, with 7 bases in between. Germline V gene sequence: CDR1 WSHSY, CDR2 SAAADI.